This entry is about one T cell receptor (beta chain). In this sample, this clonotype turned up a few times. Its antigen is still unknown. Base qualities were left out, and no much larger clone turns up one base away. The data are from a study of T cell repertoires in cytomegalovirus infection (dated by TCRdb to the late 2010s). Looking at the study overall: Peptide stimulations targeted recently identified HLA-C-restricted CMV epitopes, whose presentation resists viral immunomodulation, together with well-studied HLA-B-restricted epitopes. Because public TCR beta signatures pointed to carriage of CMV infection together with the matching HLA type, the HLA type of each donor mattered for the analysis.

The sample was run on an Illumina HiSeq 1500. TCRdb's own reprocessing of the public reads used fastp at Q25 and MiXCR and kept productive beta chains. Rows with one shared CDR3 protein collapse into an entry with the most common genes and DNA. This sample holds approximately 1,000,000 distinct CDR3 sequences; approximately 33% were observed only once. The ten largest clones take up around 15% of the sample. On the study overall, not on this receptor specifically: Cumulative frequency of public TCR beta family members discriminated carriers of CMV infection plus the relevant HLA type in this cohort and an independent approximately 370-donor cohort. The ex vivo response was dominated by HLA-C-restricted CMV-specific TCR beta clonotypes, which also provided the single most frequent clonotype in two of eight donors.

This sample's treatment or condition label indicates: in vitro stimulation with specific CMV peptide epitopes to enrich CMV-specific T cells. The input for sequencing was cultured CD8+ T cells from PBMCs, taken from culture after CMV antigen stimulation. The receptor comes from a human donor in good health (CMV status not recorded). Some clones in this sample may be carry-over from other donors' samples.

The CDR3 corresponds to CASSSYDRVAFF. The bases read TGTGCCAGCAGCTCCTACGACAGGGTAGCTTTCTTT. The sequence is built from TRBV7-6 and TRBJ1-1; the junction holds 7 bases that match TRBD1. CDR1 SGHVS and CDR2 FNYEAQ are derived from the germline V gene. V is trimmed back by 4 bases and J by 10 bases, and the junction contains 6 bases that no gene match accounts for. The CDR3 starts with the cysteine, ends with the phenylalanine, and has 12 residues. Of the read, only the CDR3 DNA is kept; its 36 bases are in frame from base 1. The full variable domain, completed from the reference TRBV7-6 and TRBJ1-1 proteins outside the CDR3, reads GAGVSQSPRYKVTKRGQDVALRCDPISGHVSLYWYRQALGQGPEFLTYFNYEAQQDKSGLPNDRFSAERPEGSISTLTIQRTEQRDSAMYRCASSSYDRVAFFGQGTRLTVV.